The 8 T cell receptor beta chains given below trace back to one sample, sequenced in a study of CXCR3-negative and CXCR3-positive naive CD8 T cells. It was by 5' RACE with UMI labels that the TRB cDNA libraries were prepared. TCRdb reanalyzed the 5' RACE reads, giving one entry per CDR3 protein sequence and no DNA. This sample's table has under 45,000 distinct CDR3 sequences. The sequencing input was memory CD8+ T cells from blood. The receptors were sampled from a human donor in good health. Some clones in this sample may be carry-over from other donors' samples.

The CDR3 spells CASSSYGISYEQYF. The genes are TRBV28 and TRBJ2-7. Germline V gene data show CDR1 as MDHEN and CDR2 as SYDVKM. The CDR3 has 14 residues.

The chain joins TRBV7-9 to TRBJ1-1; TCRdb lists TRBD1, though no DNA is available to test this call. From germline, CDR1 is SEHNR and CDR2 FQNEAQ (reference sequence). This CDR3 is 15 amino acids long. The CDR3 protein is CASSSPTGRITEAFF.

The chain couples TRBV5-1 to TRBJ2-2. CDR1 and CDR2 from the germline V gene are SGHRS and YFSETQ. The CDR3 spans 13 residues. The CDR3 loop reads CASSLEGIGELFF.

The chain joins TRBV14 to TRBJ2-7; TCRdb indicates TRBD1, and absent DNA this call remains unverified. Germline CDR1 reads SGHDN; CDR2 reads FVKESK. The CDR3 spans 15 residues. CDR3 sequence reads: CASSRPRQGVNEQYF.

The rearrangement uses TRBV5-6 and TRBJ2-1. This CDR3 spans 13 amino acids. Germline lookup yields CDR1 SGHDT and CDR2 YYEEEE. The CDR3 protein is CASTGPTPNEQFF.

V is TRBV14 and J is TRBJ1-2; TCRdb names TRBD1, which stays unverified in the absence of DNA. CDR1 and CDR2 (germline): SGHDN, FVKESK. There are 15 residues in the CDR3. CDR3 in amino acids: CASSQETRGPYGYTF.

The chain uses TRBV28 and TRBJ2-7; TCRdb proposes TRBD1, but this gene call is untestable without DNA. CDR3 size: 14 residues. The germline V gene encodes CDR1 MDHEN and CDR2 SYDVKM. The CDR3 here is CASRPPGTTYEQYF.

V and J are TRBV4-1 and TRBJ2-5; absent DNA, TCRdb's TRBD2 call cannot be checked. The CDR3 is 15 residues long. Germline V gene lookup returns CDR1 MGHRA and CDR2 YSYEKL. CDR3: CASSQTSGNFETQYF.